These 9 T cell receptor beta chains were sequenced from one sample in a study of cytomegalovirus exposure and HLA in healthy donors. The PCR made use of 60 Vbeta and 13 Jbeta primers. This table comes from immunoSEQ multiplex PCR, and its TCRdb copy is limited to in-frame clones, with some not included. The sample lists around 200,000 clones; approximately 75% were seen once. Sample: PBMCs. These receptors were collected from a man in his thirties or forties in good health and CMV-seropositive.

The rearrangement links TRBV4-2 to TRBJ1-2; D ambiguous. This CDR3 spans 15 amino acids. Germline V lookup: CDR1 LGHNA, CDR2 YNFKEQ. The germline V and J ends were trimmed by 0 bases and 0 bases, with 8 bases remaining between them. Here the CDR3 DNA reads TGTGCCAGCAGCCAAGACACTGTTACTAACTATGGCTACACCTTC. It codes for CASSQDTVTNYGYTF.

The rearrangement uses TRBV2 and TRBJ2-3, with a tentative D call TRBD2 (5 bases). The CDR3 runs 15 residues. From germline, CDR1 is SNHLY and CDR2 FYNNEI. The ends were cut back, 5 bases at V and 2 bases at J, with 14 bases in the middle. This CDR3 is CASSPGVRLTDTQYF. For the CDR3, the DNA is TGTGCCAGCAGTCCCGGGGTGCGGCTCACAGATACGCAGTATTTT.

V usage is TRBV29-1 and J usage is TRBJ1-1; no reliable D call. The CDR3 is made up of 13 amino acids. V was pared by 4 bases and J by 4 bases, with 13 bases between. From germline, CDR1 is SQVTM and CDR2 ANQGSEA. CDR3 DNA sequence: TGCAGCGTTGTGAGACATTTAACCACTGAAGCTTTCTTT. The encoded protein is CSVVRHLTTEAFF. The whole variable domain, filled in from reference TRBV29-1 and TRBJ1-1, reads SAVISQKPSRDICQRGTSLTIQCQVDSQVTMMFWYRQQPGQSLTLIATANQGSEATYESGFVIDKFPISRPNLTFSTLTVSNMSPEDSSIYLCSVVRHLTTEAFFGQGTRLTVV.

Comment on this clone: A junction end diverges from the germline sequence, so it may reflect a read error. The rearrangement joins TRBV7-7 to TRBJ2-1, with TRBD1 identical over 9 bases. Germline loops: CDR1 SSHAT, CDR2 FNYEAQ (reference sequence). This CDR3 comprises 15 residues. CDR3 sequence: CASSLAGTGLNEQFF. In DNA, the CDR3 is TGTGCTAGCAGCTTGGCCGGGACAGGGCTAAATGAGCAGTTCTTC.

This clone has only one observation. The chain combines TRBV10-3 with TRBJ2-3, with D possibly being TRBD1 (5 bases). V lost 4 bases, J lost 0 bases, and 8 bases lay in between. This CDR3 is 14 amino acids long. Germline CDR1 and CDR2: ENHRY and SYGVKD. As DNA, the CDR3 is TGTGCCATCAGTGTACAGGAGAGCACAGATACGCAGTATTTT. It specifies CAISVQESTDTQYF.

This clone has more than one count but fewer than ten. This sequence joins TRBV30 and TRBJ1-4; no clear D. The V end was cut by 0 bases, the J end by 7 bases, with 6 bases between. The germline V gene encodes CDR1 GTSNPN and CDR2 SVGIG (reference sequence). The CDR3 is 12 residues long. CDR3 DNA: TGTGCCTGGAGTGTACTTTTTGAAAAACTGTTTTTT. Its translation is CAWSVLFEKLFF.

V gene TRBV6-5 combines with J gene TRBJ1-2, with a possible D match to TRBD1 (5 bases). Germline loops: CDR1 MNHEY, CDR2 SVGAGI. There are 15 residues in the CDR3. Trimming stripped 2 bases from V and 8 bases from J, with 18 bases between. For the CDR3, the DNA is TGTGCCAGCAGTTACCACCCAAGGGCAGGGCAAGGCTACACCTTC. Translation gives CASSYHPRAGQGYTF.

The chain couples TRBV10-1 to TRBJ2-3, with D possibly being TRBD1 (6 bases). Trimming removed 8 bases from V and 3 bases from J, with 18 bases in between. CDR1 is WNHNN, CDR2 SYGVQD, per germline (reference sequence). The CDR3 sequence is 15 residues long. CDR3 sequence reads: CASASGEGETDTQYF. The DNA for the CDR3 is TGCGCCAGCGCATCAGGGGAAGGGGAAACAGATACGCAGTATTTT.

The chain combines TRBV5-1 with TRBJ1-4; 7 bases match TRBD1. CDR1 is SGHRS and CDR2 is YFSETQ in the germline V gene. This CDR3 is built from 15 residues. V gave up 4 bases and J gave up 5 bases; unmatched junction bases: 8. The CDR3 here is CASSLVGQMNEKLFF. CDR3 coding DNA: TGCGCCAGCAGCCTGGTGGGACAGATGAATGAAAAACTGTTTTTT.